The present T cell receptor (beta chain) was sequenced within a study of cytotoxic CD8 clonotypes in ibrutinib-treated CLL. Study-wide background: Response material was collected after a median about 12 months of treatment, range 6 to 36.

Germline V CDR1 and CDR2: LNHDA, SQIVND (reference sequence). V was pared by 5 bases and J by 3 bases, with 14 bases between. There are 14 residues in the CDR3. TCRdb keeps only in-frame clones here, not all; method: immunoSEQ multiplex PCR. This table has 9,500 to 15,000 clones, less than 80% appearing once. The TCR comes from a human donor with chronic lymphocytic leukemia. J is TRBJ2-7 and V is TRBV19; possibly TRBD1 or TRBD2 for D (5 bases each). The input for sequencing was PBMCs, taken before ibrutinib treatment. This CDR3 reads CASSPPGRIYEQYF. As DNA, the CDR3 is TGTGCCAGTAGTCCTCCGGGACGGATCTACGAGCAGTACTTC.